This T cell receptor beta chain is from a study of blood T cells in healthy people across ages. Per germline, CDR1 SQVTM and CDR2 ANQGSEA. The CDR3 runs to 14 residues. A remark on this clonotype: No antigen is known for it.

Whole-study findings and limits: PBMCs went unsorted, and a conclusive naive versus antigen-experienced comparison was therefore prevented.

The authors ran a second PCR of roughly 6 to 12 cycles using a sample-barcoded 5' primer and a J-beta primer mix. TCRdb used MiXCR to reprocess the 5' RACE reads, holding one entry per CDR3 protein. This table has fewer than 900,000 distinct CDR3 sequences, roughly 40% appearing once. The clonotype was recovered from a man aged 18 to 29 in good health. The chain employs TRBV29-1 and TRBJ2-7, with TRBD1 matching 7 bases. The DNA end is more similar to TRBJ2-5, so the J call may be wrong. Specimen: blood. The DNA of the CDR3 is TGCAGCGTTGTCGACAGGGCTATTGGAGAGACCCAGTACTTC. Amino acids: CSVVDRAIGETQYF.